The entry that follows covers one TCR beta chain sequence. What it binds is unknown. This sample is part of a study of cytomegalovirus exposure and HLA in healthy donors. Whole-study context: Roughly 80 million unique TCRs from HLA-typed donors made up an early data release. Regarding the study as a whole: Later findings reportedly placed an Asian-associated ancestry cluster below the approximately 670-donor mean for N-insertions. In a later analysis, TCR beta V- and J-gene trimming showed a link to a missense DCLRE1C variant. Certain indistinguishable V segments, among them TRBV6-2 and TRBV6-3, were excluded.

Germline V lookup: CDR1 LNHDA, CDR2 SQIVND (reference sequence). CDR3 length: 12 residues. V shed 4 bases and J shed 2 bases, with 5 bases lying between them. A multiplex PCR was run with 60 Vbeta primers and 13 Jbeta primers. Libraries were prepared by immunoSEQ multiplex PCR; TCRdb keeps only in-frame clonotypes and omits some of them. The sample comprises under 150,000 clones, roughly 79% of which are singletons, and roughly 2.8% rests with the top ten. The source is a male donor in good health and CMV-seronegative. The rearrangement joins TRBV19 to TRBJ2-5; D is possibly TRBD1 (5 bases). Material: PBMCs. The CDR3 loop is CASSNRQETQYF. For the CDR3, the DNA is TGTGCCAGTAGTAACAGGCAAGAGACCCAGTACTTC.